The next 14 T cell receptor beta chains were all read from a single sample in a study of shared clonotypes between healthy human individuals. Method: immunoSEQ multiplex PCR; TCRdb's copy keeps in-frame clones and lacks some. This table has approximately 2,300,000 clones, 92% appearing once. Source material: naive CD4+ T cells from PBMCs. Described subset: CD45RA+ positively selected. These receptors were taken from a man younger than 35 in good health. Some clones in this sample may be carry-over from other donors' samples.

V and J are TRBV14 and TRBJ2-7; the D gene is possibly TRBD1 (5 bases). The CDR3 is made up of 14 amino acids. Trimming took off 4 bases at V and 6 bases at J, with 16 bases between the two ends. Germline V gene data show CDR1 as SGHDN and CDR2 as FVKESK. CDR3 in amino acids: CASSPYWQGTEQYF. In DNA form, the CDR3 reads TGTGCCAGCAGCCCTTACTGGCAGGGCACCGAGCAGTACTTC.

The V and J genes are TRBV28 and TRBJ2-7; unclear D gene. Germline CDR1 reads MDHEN; CDR2 reads SYDVKM. The length of the CDR3 is 12 residues. Deletions cut 5 bases from V and 6 bases from J, with 11 bases between. The CDR3 here is CASSPTWPEQYF. CDR3 DNA sequence: TGTGCCAGCAGTCCTACGTGGCCCGAGCAGTACTTC.

Note on this clone: The same CDR3 can be traced to other DNA sequences in this sample. The V call is TRBV28, the J call TRBJ2-7; no reliable D call. V lost 2 bases to trimming and J lost 1 base, with 3 bases between them. The CDR3 runs 12 residues. Germline-derived CDR1 and CDR2 are MDHEN and SYDVKM. The CDR3 protein is CASSLRSYEQYF. For the CDR3, the DNA is TGTGCCAGCAGTTTAAGGTCCTACGAGCAGTACTTC.

The V gene is TRBV28, the J gene TRBJ1-2, with D possibly being TRBD1 (5 bases). The V gene's germline CDR1 is MDHEN and CDR2 SYDVKM. The V gene lost 8 bases and the J gene lost 7 bases, with 14 bases spanning the gap. This CDR3 is built from 12 residues. The chain's CDR3 is CASLLIGGGYTF. The DNA of the CDR3 is TGTGCCAGCCTCCTTATCGGGGGTGGCTACACCTTC.

This clone was detected once. The CDR3, as DNA: TGCGCCAGCAGCTCTGACGTTAACTATGGCTACACCTTC. Translating gives CASSSDVNYGYTF. The chain carries TRBV5-1 and TRBJ1-2, with unresolved D. The V end was cut by 3 bases, the J end by 1 base, with 7 bases between. Germline V gives CDR1 SGHRS, CDR2 YFSETQ. The CDR3 consists of 13 residues.

The chain links TRBV6-5 to TRBJ1-2; D is possibly TRBD1 (5 bases). This CDR3 region has 13 residues. Germline CDR1 and CDR2: MNHEY and SVGAGI. Trimming stripped 1 base from V and 8 bases from J, with 11 bases between. Here the CDR3 DNA reads TGTGCCAGCAGTTACTGGGAGGGGAGGGGCTACACCTTC. It specifies CASSYWEGRGYTF.

The chain links TRBV5-1 to TRBJ2-2; possible D gene TRBD1, 6 bases. Deletions cut 0 bases from V and 5 bases from J, with 11 bases between. This CDR3 has 15 amino acids. The V gene's germline CDR1 is SGHRS and CDR2 YFSETQ. This CDR3 reads CASSLVGAWTGELFF. The DNA of the CDR3 is TGCGCCAGCAGCTTGGTGGGGGCGTGGACCGGGGAGCTGTTTTTT. Using reference TRBV5-1 and TRBJ2-2 for the parts outside the CDR3, the full variable domain is KAGVTQTPRYLIKTRGQQVTLSCSPISGHRSVSWYQQTPGQGLQFLFEYFSETQRNKGNFPGRFSGRQFSNSRSEMNVSTLELGDSALYLCASSLVGAWTGELFFGEGSRLTVL.

The rearrangement joins TRBV6-1 to TRBJ1-1; D perhaps matches TRBD1 (5 bases). V was trimmed by 4 bases and J by 6 bases, leaving 18 bases between them. The germline gives CDR1 MNHNS, CDR2 SASEGT. The CDR3 is made up of 15 amino acids. This CDR3 reads CASSVGGSAFAEAFF. DNA for the CDR3: TGTGCCAGCAGTGTTGGGGGGTCGGCTTTTGCTGAAGCTTTCTTT.

J is TRBJ1-4 and V is TRBV30, with a tentative D call TRBD1 (6 bases). V dropped 5 bases and J dropped 6 bases, with 25 bases sitting between them. The CDR3 has 17 residues. Looked up from germline, CDR1 is GTSNPN and CDR2 is SVGIG (reference sequence). CDR3 protein: CAWVQPANGGGDEKLFF. DNA of the CDR3: TGTGCCTGGGTTCAGCCAGCTAATGGGGGGGGCGATGAAAAACTGTTTTTT.

With regard to this clone: Additional DNA sequences in this sample encode the identical CDR3. The chain uses TRBV11-2 and TRBJ1-5; TRBD1 might be the D (6 bases). This CDR3 comprises 13 residues. Germline V lookup: CDR1 SGHAT, CDR2 FQNNGV. Trimming removed 4 bases from V and 7 bases from J, with 11 bases in between. As DNA, the CDR3 is TGTGCCAGCAGCTCCCGCGGGGGCCAGCCCCAGCATTTT. Its translation is CASSSRGGQPQHF.

The rearrangement links TRBV30 to TRBJ2-7; D unclear. The CDR3 is 12 amino acids. Trimming stripped 1 base from V and 3 bases from J, with 7 bases between. Germline V gives CDR1 GTSNPN, CDR2 SVGIG (reference sequence). Written as DNA, the CDR3 is TGTGCCTGGAGTGAACTACTCTACGAGCAGTACTTC. This codes for CAWSELLYEQYF. Based on the CDR3 plus reference TRBV30 and TRBJ2-7, the full variable domain is SQTIHQWPATLVQPVGSPLSLECTVEGTSNPNLYWYRQAAGRGLQLLFYSVGIGQISSEVPQNLSASRPQDRQFILSSKKLLLSDSGFYLCAWSELLYEQYFGPGTRLTVT.

The chain uses TRBV29-1 and TRBJ2-5, with TRBD1 as a possible D gene (6 bases). V was pared by 1 base and J by 4 bases, with 16 bases between. This CDR3 is built from 15 residues. Germline loops: CDR1 SQVTM, CDR2 ANQGSEA. The CDR3 DNA reads TGCAGCGTTGAAGCTATTACAGGGATCGGAGAGACCCAGTACTTC. It codes for CSVEAITGIGETQYF.

The rearrangement joins TRBV29-1 to TRBJ2-4; 7 bases match TRBD1. The germline V gene encodes CDR1 SQVTM and CDR2 ANQGSEA. CDR3 length: 15 residues. J gave up 8 bases and V 7 bases, and 17 bases lay outside the gene matches. The CDR3 DNA reads TGCAGCGGGAAAGGGGCAGGGGGTATAGGAGACATTCAGTACTTC. It encodes CSGKGAGGIGDIQYF. The entire variable domain, with the rest obtained from reference TRBV29-1 and TRBJ2-4, is as follows: SAVISQKPSRDICQRGTSLTIQCQVDSQVTMMFWYRQQPGQSLTLIATANQGSEATYESGFVIDKFPISRPNLTFSTLTVSNMSPEDSSIYLCSGKGAGGIGDIQYFGAGTRLSVL.

The rearrangement uses TRBV18 and TRBJ1-1; 10 bases are shared with TRBD1. The germline gives CDR1 KGHSH, CDR2 LQKENI. V shed 4 bases and J 1 base; nucleotides not matched to a gene: 6. The CDR3 runs 16 residues. CDR3 sequence: CASSLGQGSSNTEAFF. The CDR3 nucleotides read TGTGCCAGCTCACTGGGACAGGGGTCTTCGAACACTGAAGCTTTCTTT.